One sample yielded the 5 T cell receptor beta chains listed below, sequenced in a study of CD8+ T cells in alopecia areata. As the sequencing template, cDNA was produced by extracting RNA and reverse transcribing it. Here immunoSEQ multiplex PCR was the method, and the copy in TCRdb shows in-frame clones only, minus some. The data contain around 34,000 clones, roughly 53% of them seen just once; the ten biggest clones take up around 40%. The sample consisted of NKG2D-high CD8+ T cells sorted from blood. The source of these receptors is a human donor with alopecia areata.

The chain couples TRBV11-2 to TRBJ2-5; D gene unclear. There are 11 residues in the CDR3. Trimming shortened V by 5 bases and J by 5 bases, and 6 bases separated the two germline ends. Germline values: CDR1 SGHAT, CDR2 FQNNGV. The CDR3 spells CASSPRETQYF. For the CDR3, the DNA is TGTGCCAGCAGCCCGAGGGAGACCCAGTACTTC.

This clone was seen more than once but under ten times. The chain recombines TRBV7-2 with TRBJ2-7; D gene ambiguous. Germline V CDR1 and CDR2: SGHTA, FQGNSA. The CDR3 contains 12 residues. V lost 5 bases and J 5 bases, leaving 10 bases between the germline ends. CDR3 in DNA: TGTGCCAGCAGCGCCGACTTTGACGAGCAGTACTTC. Encoded protein: CASSADFDEQYF.

This rearrangement joins TRBV4-1 to TRBJ2-1; 10 bases agree with TRBD2. The CDR3 totals 16 residues. Trimming at V came to 3 bases and at J to 4 bases, leaving 6 bases not matched to a gene. The germline V gene encodes CDR1 MGHRA and CDR2 YSYEKL. The chain's CDR3 is CASSHLPSGGYNEQFF. Written as DNA, the CDR3 is TGCGCCAGCAGCCACCTACCTAGCGGGGGTTACAATGAGCAGTTCTTC.

The chain employs TRBV2 and TRBJ1-1; 10 bases agree with TRBD1. CDR1 and CDR2 (germline): SNHLY, FYNNEI. J was trimmed by 0 bases and V by 6 bases; bases with no gene match: 7. The CDR3 has 16 residues. The CDR3 DNA reads TGTGCCAGCAGGGAGCCGGGACAGGGGTTGAACACTGAAGCTTTCTTT. Its protein is CASREPGQGLNTEAFF.

This chain uses TRBV7-9 with TRBJ2-7, with D possibly matching TRBD1 (6 bases). Germline V lookup: CDR1 SEHNR, CDR2 FQNEAQ (reference sequence). V lost 3 bases, J lost 3 bases, and 9 bases lay in between. This CDR3 spans 13 amino acids. CDR3 protein: CASSLTGYYEQYF. The CDR3 nucleotides read TGTGCCAGCAGCTTGACAGGTTACTACGAGCAGTACTTC.